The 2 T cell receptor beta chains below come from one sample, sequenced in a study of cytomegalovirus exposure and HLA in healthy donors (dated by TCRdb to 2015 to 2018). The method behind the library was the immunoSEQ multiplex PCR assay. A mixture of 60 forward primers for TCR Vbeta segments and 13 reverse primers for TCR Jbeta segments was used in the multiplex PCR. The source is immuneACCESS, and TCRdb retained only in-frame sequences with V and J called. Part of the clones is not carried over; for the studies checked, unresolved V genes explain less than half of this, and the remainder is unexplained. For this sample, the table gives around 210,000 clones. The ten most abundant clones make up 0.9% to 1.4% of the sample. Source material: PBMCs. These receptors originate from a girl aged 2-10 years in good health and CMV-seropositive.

The CDR3 is CASSLAHRAYEQYF. DNA of the CDR3: TGTGCCAGCAGCTTAGCGCACAGGGCCTACGAGCAGTACTTC. The V gene is TRBV7-8, the J gene TRBJ2-5; D may be TRBD1 (6 bases). With the DNA end fitting TRBJ2-7 better, the J assignment may be wrong. Germline V gives CDR1 SGHVS, CDR2 FQNEAQ. The CDR3 is 14 residues long.

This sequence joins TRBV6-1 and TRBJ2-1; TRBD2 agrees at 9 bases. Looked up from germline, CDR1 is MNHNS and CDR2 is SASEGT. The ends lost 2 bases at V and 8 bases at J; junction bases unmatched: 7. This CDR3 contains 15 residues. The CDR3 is CASSEWRAGGDEQFF. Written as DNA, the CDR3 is TGTGCCAGCAGTGAATGGCGAGCGGGAGGTGATGAGCAGTTCTTC.